This T cell receptor beta chain originates from a study of Tregs in tolerant kidney transplant recipients. Unstimulated regulatory T cells (CD4+CD25+CD127-), CD4+CD25- non-regulatory cells, CD4 and CD8 cells were FACS-sorted from thawed PBMCs. The data were produced by immunoSEQ multiplex PCR, yet TCRdb's version contains in-frame clones alone and is incomplete. The table includes about 87,000 clones, roughly 93% detected once. Per the germline V gene, CDR1 is SGHNT and CDR2 is YYREEE (reference sequence). The CDR3 runs to 15 residues. V gave up 3 bases and J gave up 1 base, with 12 bases separating them.

The sequenced sample was CD4+ T cells from blood, obtained before the transplant. The TCR comes from a human donor who received a combined kidney and bone marrow transplant. This rearrangement joins TRBV5-4 to TRBJ2-3; D is possibly TRBD2 (6 bases). The CDR3 region is CASSSLGGGTDTQYF. The CDR3 nucleotides read TGTGCCAGCAGCTCTTTGGGGGGTGGCACAGATACGCAGTATTTT.